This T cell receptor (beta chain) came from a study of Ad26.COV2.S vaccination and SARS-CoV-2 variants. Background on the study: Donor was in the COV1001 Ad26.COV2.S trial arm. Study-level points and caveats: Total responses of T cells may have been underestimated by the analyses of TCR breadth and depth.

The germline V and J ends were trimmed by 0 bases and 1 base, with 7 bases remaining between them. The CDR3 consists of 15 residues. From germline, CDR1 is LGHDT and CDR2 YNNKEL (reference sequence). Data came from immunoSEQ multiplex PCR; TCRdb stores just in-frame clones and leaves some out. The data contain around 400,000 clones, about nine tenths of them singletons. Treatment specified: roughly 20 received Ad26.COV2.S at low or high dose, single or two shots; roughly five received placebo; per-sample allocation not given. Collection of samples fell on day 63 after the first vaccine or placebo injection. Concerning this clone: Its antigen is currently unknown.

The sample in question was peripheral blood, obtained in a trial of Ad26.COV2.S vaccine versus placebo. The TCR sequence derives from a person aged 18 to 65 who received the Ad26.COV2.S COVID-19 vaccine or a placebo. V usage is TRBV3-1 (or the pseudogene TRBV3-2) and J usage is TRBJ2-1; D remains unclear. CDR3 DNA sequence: TGTGCCAGCAGCCAAGAACCCCTTTCCTACAATGAGCAGTTCTTC. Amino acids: CASSQEPLSYNEQFF.